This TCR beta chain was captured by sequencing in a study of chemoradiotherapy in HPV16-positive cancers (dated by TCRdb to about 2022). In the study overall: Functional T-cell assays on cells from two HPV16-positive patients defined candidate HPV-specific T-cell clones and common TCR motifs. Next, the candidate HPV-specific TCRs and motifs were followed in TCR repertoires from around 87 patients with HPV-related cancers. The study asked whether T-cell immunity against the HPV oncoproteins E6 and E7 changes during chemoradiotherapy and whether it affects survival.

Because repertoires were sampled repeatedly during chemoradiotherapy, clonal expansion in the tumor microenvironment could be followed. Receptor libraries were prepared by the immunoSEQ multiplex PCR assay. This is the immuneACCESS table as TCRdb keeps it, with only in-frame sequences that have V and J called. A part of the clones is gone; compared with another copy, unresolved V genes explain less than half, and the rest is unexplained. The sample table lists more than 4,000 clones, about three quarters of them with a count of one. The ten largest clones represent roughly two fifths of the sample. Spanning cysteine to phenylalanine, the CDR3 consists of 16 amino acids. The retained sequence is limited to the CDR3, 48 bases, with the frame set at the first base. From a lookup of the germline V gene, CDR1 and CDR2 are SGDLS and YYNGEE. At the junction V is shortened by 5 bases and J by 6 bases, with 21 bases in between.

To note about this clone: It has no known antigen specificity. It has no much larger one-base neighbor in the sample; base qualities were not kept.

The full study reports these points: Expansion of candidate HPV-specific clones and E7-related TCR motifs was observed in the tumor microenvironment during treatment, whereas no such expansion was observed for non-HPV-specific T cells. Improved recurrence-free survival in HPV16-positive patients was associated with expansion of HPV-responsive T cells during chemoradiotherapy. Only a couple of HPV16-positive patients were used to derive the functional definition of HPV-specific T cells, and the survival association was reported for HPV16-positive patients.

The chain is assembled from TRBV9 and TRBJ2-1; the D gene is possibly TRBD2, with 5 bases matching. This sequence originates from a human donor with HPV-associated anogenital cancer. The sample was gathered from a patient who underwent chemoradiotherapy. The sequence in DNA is TGTGCCAGCAGACAAAAAAGTCTAGCCACCCGCAATGAGCAGTTCTTC. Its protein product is CASRQKSLATRNEQFF.